The 12 T cell receptor beta chains in this list originate from one sample, sequenced in a study of PD-L1 blockade in urothelial cancer. The repertoire was sequenced with immunoSEQ multiplex PCR; TCRdb's copy has only in-frame clones and lacks some. The sample carries about 80,000 clones, around 90% recorded once. Sequenced here: PBMCs, sampled around atezolizumab (anti-PD-L1) treatment. The source of these receptors is a woman aged 70 to 79 with urothelial cancer.

V is TRBV9 and J is TRBJ1-5, with a possible D match to TRBD1 (5 bases). Germline CDR1 SGDLS, CDR2 YYNGEE. The CDR3 runs to 14 residues. Trimming removed 0 bases at V and 7 bases at J, with 11 bases between. Here the CDR3 DNA reads TGTGCCAGCAGCGTAGGGGGGGGAACCCAGCCCCAGCATTTT. Protein sequence: CASSVGGGTQPQHF.

The chain combines TRBV5-1 with TRBJ2-1; tentatively, D is TRBD1 (6 bases). With 3 bases removed from V and 7 bases from J, the gap between germline ends came to 17 bases. Germline V lookup: CDR1 SGHRS, CDR2 YFSETQ. This CDR3 comprises 15 residues. This CDR3 reads CASSSRRTAKNEQFF. The CDR3 nucleotides read TGCGCCAGCAGCTCCCGCCGGACAGCAAAGAATGAGCAGTTCTTC.

The sample holds one count of this clone. The chain is built from TRBV5-1 and TRBJ2-1; 9 bases fit TRBD2. The ends lost 1 base at V and 1 base at J; junction bases unmatched: 9. This CDR3 is built from 18 residues. The V gene's germline CDR1 is SGHRS and CDR2 YFSETQ. CDR3 in amino acids: CASSLLAGGRLSYNEQFF. The CDR3, as DNA: TGCGCCAGCAGCTTGCTTGCGGGAGGGCGTTTGTCCTACAATGAGCAGTTCTTC.

The V gene is TRBV19, the J gene TRBJ2-2, with 8 bases lining up with TRBD1. J was trimmed by 3 bases and V by 1 base; bases with no gene match: 7. The CDR3 totals 17 residues. Germline V gene data show CDR1 as LNHDA and CDR2 as SQIVND (reference sequence). The CDR3 loop reads CASSIGYRGTDTGELFF. In nucleotides, the CDR3 is TGTGCCAGTAGTATAGGTTACAGGGGGACTGACACCGGGGAGCTGTTTTTT.

The CDR3 sequence: CASRGPGQGPNQPQHF. The CDR3 DNA reads as TGTGCCAGTAGAGGGCCCGGACAGGGGCCTAATCAGCCCCAGCATTTT. The genes are TRBV19 and TRBJ1-5; TRBD1 agrees at 9 bases. CDR1 is LNHDA, CDR2 SQIVND, per germline (reference sequence). The V segment lost 6 bases and the J segment 4 bases; nucleotides outside the gene matches: 10. The CDR3 totals 16 residues.

The V and J genes are TRBV18 and TRBJ1-5; D not resolved. The CDR3 sequence is 14 residues long. Trimming pared 1 base from V and 4 bases from J, leaving 8 bases between. The germline V gene encodes CDR1 KGHSH and CDR2 LQKENI. CDR3 DNA sequence: TGTGCCAGCTCACCACTGGTTACAAATCAGCCCCAGCATTTT. It codes for CASSPLVTNQPQHF.

The chain has TRBV5-1 and TRBJ2-7; unclear D gene. The CDR3 length is 14 residues. CDR1 SGHRS and CDR2 YFSETQ come from the germline V gene. Trimming removed 4 bases at V and 3 bases at J, with 14 bases between. The CDR3 here is CASSLTTPNYEQYF. For the CDR3, the DNA is TGCGCCAGCAGCCTGACAACCCCTAACTACGAGCAGTACTTC.

This chain joins TRBV21-1 and TRBJ2-4; TRBD2 is the table's D call and was not checked against the DNA. TRBV21-1 is given as a pseudogene. CDR3 length equals 19 residues. CDR3 region: CASSKVRLAGVGSKNIQYF. CDR3 sequence (DNA): TGTGCCAGCAGCAAAGTTCGACTAGCGGGAGTGGGGTCAAAAAACATTCAGTACTTC.

The chain links TRBV5-1 to TRBJ2-1, with 7 positions matching TRBD1. The trim removed 2 bases at V and 0 bases at J, leaving 2 bases unmatched. CDR1 and CDR2 from the germline V gene are SGHRS and YFSETQ. This CDR3 has 15 residues. The CDR3 DNA reads as TGCGCCAGCAGCTTCCGGGACAGCTCCTACAATGAGCAGTTCTTC. Residues: CASSFRDSSYNEQFF.

The chain carries TRBV11-2 and TRBJ2-3; tentative D call: TRBD2 (6 bases). Germline-derived CDR1 and CDR2 are SGHAT and FQNNGV. V was cut by 5 bases and J by 0 bases, with 12 bases left in between. This CDR3 comprises 15 residues. The CDR3 reads CASSPLAGSTDTQYF. The CDR3 nucleotides read TGTGCCAGCAGCCCCCTTGCGGGGAGCACAGATACGCAGTATTTT.

The V call is TRBV5-1, the J call TRBJ1-3; 8 positions match TRBD1. The CDR3 covers 14 residues. Per germline, CDR1 SGHRS and CDR2 YFSETQ. With 2 bases clipped from V and 2 bases from J, the junction kept 0 bases outside the gene matches. The CDR3 reads CASSLQGAGNTIYF. The CDR3 DNA reads TGCGCCAGCAGCTTACAGGGGGCTGGAAACACCATATATTTT.

The genes are TRBV7-2 and TRBJ1-5; D unclear. CDR3 size: 13 residues. The V gene's germline CDR1 is SGHTA and CDR2 FQGNSA. V lost 2 bases to trimming and J lost 5 bases, with 7 bases between them. Written as DNA, the CDR3 is TGTGCCAGCAGCTTATCCGGGGATCAGCCCCAGCATTTT. Its protein is CASSLSGDQPQHF.